This T cell receptor (beta chain) appears in the sequencing data of a study of T-cell memory formation after mild COVID-19. At the level of the study: Clustering of TCRs was largely donor specific. The study's findings and limits: Second-wave clones with a day 37 peak had unconfirmed SARS-CoV-2 specificity. CD4+ contracting clones were found mainly in CM and EM, and CD8+ ones in EMRA.

Worth noting for this clonotype: Antigen specificity is unknown.

Trimming removed 11 bases from V and 4 bases from J, with 14 bases in between. Germline V gene data show CDR1 as SEHNR and CDR2 as FQNEAQ (reference sequence). CDR3 size: 12 residues. Each CDR3 protein is one row after TCRdb ran MiXCR on the 5' RACE reads. The repertoire includes more than 200,000 distinct CDR3 sequences, about 16% of them detected once, and 3.5% sits in the top ten. Source material: PBMCs or a T cell subset sorted from them (not recorded which). This clonotype was obtained from a man younger than 35 who had mild COVID-19 (a few samples of this study predate the infection). Cell type and time point are not known. This chain links TRBV7-9 with TRBJ2-5; D possibly corresponds to TRBD1 (7 bases). The CDR3 loop is CAGGGGLETQYF. As DNA, the CDR3 is TGTGCCGGCGGAGGGGGCCTAGAGACCCAGTACTTC.